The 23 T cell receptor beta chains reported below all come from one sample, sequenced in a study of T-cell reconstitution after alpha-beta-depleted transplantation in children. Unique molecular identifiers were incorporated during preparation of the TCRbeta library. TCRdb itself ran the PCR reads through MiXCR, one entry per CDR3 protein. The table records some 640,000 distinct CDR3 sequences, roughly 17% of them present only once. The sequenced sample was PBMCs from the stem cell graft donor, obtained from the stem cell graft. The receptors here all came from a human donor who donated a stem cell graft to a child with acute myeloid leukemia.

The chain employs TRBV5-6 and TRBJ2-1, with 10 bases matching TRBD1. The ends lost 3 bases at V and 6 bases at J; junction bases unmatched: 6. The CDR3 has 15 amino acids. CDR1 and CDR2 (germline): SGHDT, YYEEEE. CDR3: CASSSIRTGGNEQFF. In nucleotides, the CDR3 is TGTGCCAGCAGCTCAATCCGGACAGGGGGCAATGAGCAGTTCTTC.

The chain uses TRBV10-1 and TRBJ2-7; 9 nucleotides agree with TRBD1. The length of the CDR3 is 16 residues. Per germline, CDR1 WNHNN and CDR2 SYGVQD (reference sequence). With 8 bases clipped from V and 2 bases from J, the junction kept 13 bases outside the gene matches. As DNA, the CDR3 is TGCGCCAGCCCTCAGAGATACCGGGACAGGGCCTACGAGCAGTACGTC. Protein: CASPQRYRDRAYEQYV.

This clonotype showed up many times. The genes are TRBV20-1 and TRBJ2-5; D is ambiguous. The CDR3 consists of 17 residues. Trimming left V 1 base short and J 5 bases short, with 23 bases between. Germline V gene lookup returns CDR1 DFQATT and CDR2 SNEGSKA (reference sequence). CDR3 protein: CSARGVWVRSSGETQYF. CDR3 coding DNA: TGCAGTGCTAGAGGGGTGTGGGTCCGGAGCTCCGGGGAGACCCAGTACTTC.

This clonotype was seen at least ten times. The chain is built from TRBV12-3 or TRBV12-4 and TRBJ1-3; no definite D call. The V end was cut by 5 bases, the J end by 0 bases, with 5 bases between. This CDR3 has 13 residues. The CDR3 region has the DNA TGTGCCAGCAGTGTCCTCTCTGGAAACACCATATATTTT. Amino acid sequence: CASSVLSGNTIYF.

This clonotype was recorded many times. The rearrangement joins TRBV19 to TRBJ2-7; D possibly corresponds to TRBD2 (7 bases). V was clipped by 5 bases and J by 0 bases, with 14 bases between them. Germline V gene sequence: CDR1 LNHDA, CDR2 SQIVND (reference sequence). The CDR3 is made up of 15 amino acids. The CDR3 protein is CASSYAGASSYEQYF. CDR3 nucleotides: TGTGCCAGTAGTTACGCGGGGGCTAGCTCCTACGAGCAGTACTTC.

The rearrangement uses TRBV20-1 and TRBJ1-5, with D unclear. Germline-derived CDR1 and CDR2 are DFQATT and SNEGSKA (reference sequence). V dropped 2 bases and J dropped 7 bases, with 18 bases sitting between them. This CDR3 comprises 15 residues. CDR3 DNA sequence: TGCAGTGCTAGACTACCGGGGAGGGCGGACCAGCCCCAGCATTTT. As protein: CSARLPGRADQPQHF.

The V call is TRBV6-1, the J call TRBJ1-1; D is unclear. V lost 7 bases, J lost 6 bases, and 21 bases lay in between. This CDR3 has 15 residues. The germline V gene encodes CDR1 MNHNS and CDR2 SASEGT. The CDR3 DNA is TGTGCCAGCACCAGAATCCGGGCCCACGACTCTGAAGCTTTCTTT. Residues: CASTRIRAHDSEAFF.

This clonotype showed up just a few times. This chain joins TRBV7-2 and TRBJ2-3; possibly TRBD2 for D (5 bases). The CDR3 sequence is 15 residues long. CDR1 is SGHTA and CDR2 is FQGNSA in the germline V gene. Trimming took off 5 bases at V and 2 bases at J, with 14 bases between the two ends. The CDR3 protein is CASSNRLANTDTQYF. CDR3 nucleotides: TGTGCCAGCAGCAACCGCCTAGCCAACACAGATACGCAGTATTTT.

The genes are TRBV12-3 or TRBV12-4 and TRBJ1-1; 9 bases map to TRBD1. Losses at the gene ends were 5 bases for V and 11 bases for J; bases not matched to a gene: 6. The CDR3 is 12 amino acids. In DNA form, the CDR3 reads TGTGCCAGCAGTAACCGGGACAGGGAGGCTTTCTTT. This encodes CASSNRDREAFF.

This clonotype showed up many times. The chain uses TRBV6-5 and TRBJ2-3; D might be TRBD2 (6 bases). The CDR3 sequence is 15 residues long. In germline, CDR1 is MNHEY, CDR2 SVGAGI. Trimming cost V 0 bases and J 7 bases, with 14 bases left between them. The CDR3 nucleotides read TGTGCCAGCAGTTACTCGATAGGGGAGGCAAATACGCAGTATTTT. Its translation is CASSYSIGEANTQYF.

The CDR3 loop is CSARLPDRGNEKLFF. In nucleotides, the CDR3 is TGCAGTGCTAGACTTCCTGACAGGGGAAATGAAAAACTGTTTTTT. The V gene is TRBV20-1, the J gene TRBJ1-4; TRBD1 agrees at 8 bases. V trimming: 2 bases; J trimming: 5 bases; junction bases outside the gene matches: 7. The germline CDR1 and CDR2 sequences are DFQATT and SNEGSKA (reference sequence). CDR3 length: 15 residues.

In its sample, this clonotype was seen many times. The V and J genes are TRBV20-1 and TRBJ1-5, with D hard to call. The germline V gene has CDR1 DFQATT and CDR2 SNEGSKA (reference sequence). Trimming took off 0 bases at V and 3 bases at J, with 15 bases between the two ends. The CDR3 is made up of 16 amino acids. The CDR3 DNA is TGCAGTGCTAGAGATCGCCGGAGCCTCCCCAATCAGCCCCAGCATTTT. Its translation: CSARDRRSLPNQPQHF.

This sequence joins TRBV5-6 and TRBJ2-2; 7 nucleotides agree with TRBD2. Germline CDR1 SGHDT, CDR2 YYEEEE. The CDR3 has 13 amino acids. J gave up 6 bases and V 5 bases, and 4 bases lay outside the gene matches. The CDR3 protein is CASRWGGSGELFF. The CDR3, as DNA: TGTGCCAGCAGGTGGGGGGGTTCCGGGGAGCTGTTTTTT.

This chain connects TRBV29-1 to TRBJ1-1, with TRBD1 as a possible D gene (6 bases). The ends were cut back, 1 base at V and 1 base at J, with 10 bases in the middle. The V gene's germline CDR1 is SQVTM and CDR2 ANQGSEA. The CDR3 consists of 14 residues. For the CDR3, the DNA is TGCAGCGTTGAAGCAGGGGAGGGGAACACTGAAGCTTTCTTT. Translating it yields CSVEAGEGNTEAFF.

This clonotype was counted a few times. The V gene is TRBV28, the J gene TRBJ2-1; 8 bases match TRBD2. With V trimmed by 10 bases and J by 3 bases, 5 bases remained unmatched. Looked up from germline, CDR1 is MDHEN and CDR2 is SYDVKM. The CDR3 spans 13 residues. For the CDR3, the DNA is TGTGCCACGCGAGGGACTAGCTACAATGAGCAGTTCTTC. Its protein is CATRGTSYNEQFF. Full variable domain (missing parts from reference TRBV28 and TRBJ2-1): DVKVTQSSRYLVKRTGEKVFLECVQDMDHENMFWYRQDPGLGLRLIYFSYDVKMKEKGDIPEGYSVSREKKERFSLILESASTNQTSMYLCATRGTSYNEQFFGPGTRLTVL.

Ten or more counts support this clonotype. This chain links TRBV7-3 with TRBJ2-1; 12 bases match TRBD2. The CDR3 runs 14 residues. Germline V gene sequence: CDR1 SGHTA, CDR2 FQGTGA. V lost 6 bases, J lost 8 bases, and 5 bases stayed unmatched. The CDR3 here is CASSGTSGLDEQFF. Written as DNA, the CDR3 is TGTGCCAGCAGTGGGACTAGCGGGCTCGATGAGCAGTTCTTC.

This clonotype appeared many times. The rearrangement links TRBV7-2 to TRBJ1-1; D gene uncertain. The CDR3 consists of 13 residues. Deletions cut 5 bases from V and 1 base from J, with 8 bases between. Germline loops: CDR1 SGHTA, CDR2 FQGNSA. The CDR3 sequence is CASSADKNTEAFF. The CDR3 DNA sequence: TGTGCCAGCAGCGCCGACAAGAACACTGAAGCTTTCTTT.

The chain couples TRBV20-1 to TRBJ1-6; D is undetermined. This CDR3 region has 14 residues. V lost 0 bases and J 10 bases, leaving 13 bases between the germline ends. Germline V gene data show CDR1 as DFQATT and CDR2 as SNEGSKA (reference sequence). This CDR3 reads CSARDRTARSPLHF. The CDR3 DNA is TGCAGTGCTAGAGATCGAACAGCCCGATCACCCCTCCACTTT.

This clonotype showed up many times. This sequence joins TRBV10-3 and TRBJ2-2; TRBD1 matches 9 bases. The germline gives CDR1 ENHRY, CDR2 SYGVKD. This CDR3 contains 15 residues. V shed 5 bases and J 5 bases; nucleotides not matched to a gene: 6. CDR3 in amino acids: CAISQTGGETGELFF. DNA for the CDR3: TGTGCCATCAGTCAAACAGGGGGCGAGACCGGGGAGCTGTTTTTT.

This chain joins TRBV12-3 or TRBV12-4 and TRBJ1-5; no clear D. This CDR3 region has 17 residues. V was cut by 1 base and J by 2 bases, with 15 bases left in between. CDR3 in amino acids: CASSLEGLGIGNQPQHF. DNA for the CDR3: TGTGCCAGCAGTTTAGAAGGGTTAGGGATTGGCAATCAGCCCCAGCATTTT.

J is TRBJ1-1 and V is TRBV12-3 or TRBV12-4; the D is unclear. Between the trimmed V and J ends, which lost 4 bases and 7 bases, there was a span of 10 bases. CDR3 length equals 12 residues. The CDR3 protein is CASSSDGSEAFF. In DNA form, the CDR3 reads TGTGCCAGCAGTTCCGACGGGAGTGAAGCTTTCTTT.

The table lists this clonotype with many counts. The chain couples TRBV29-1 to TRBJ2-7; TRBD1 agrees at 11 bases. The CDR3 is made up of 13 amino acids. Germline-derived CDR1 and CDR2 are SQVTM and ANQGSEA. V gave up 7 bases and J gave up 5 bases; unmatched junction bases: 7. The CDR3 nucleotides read TGCAGCGCCTGGGGACAGGGGGATCACGAGCAGTACTTC. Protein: CSAWGQGDHEQYF.

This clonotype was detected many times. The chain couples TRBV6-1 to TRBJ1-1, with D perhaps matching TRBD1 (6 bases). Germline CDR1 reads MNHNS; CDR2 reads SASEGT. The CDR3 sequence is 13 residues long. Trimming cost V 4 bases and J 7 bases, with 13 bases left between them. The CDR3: CASSVWGQIEAFF. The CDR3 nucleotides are TGTGCCAGCAGTGTATGGGGGCAAATTGAAGCTTTCTTT.